This T cell receptor beta chain comes out of a study of cytomegalovirus exposure and HLA in healthy donors. Between the trimmed V and J ends, which lost 2 bases and 7 bases, there was a span of 11 bases. From germline, CDR1 is MNHNS and CDR2 SASEGT. The CDR3 spans 13 residues. Study-wide results and limits: Rare TCR sequences dominated, though some public TCRs recurred in many donors. A previous analysis found most TCR beta V segments productive roughly 87% or roughly 30% of the time. CMV serostatus was the sole immune exposure information available.

Primers included in the PCR were 60 Vbeta and 13 Jbeta primers. Authors' data handling: Unique TCR beta chains totaled some 81 million in a later count, with roughly 11 million of them shared. Profiling relied on immunoSEQ multiplex PCR, and the TCRdb table lists in-frame clones only, not all of them. V, J and clone size were drawn from that table, and D and trimming were deduced from the DNA. The sample lists 130,000 to 150,000 clones; just under 75% were seen once. As regards this clone: What it recognizes is unknown.

V and J are TRBV6-1 and TRBJ1-1, with TRBD1 as a possible D gene (5 bases). What was sequenced was PBMCs. This TCR came from a young woman in good health and CMV-seronegative. The CDR3 here is CASSEKITGEAFF. In DNA form, the CDR3 reads TGTGCCAGCAGTGAAAAAATTACAGGTGAAGCTTTCTTT.